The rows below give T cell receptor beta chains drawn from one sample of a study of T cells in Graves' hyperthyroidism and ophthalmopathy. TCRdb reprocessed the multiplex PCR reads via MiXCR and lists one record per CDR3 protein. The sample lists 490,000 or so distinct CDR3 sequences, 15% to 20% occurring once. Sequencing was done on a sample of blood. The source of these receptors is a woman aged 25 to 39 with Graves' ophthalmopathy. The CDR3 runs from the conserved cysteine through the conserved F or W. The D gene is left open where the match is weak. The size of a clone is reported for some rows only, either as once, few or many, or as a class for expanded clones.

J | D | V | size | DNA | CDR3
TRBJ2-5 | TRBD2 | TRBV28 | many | TGTGCCAGCATGGGCCCAGCGGGAGGGCAGGGGGAGACCCAGTACTTC | CASMGPAGGQGETQYF
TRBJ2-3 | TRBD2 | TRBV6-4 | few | TGTGCCAGCAGTGCTAGCGGGACAGATACGCAGTATTTT | CASSASGTDTQYF
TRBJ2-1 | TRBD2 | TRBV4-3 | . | TGCGCCAGCAGCCAACGAGGGACTAGCGGGAGGGCCGTTGAGCAGTTCTTC | CASSQRGTSGRAVEQFF
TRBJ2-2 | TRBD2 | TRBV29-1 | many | TGCAGCGTTGAAGATGGGGGACTAGCGGGACGGACCGGGGAGCTGTTTTTT | CSVEDGGLAGRTGELFF
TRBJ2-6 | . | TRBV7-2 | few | TGTGCCAGCAGCAAAGAGTGGGGGCTCGGGGCCAACGTCCTGACTTTC | CASSKEWGLGANVLTF
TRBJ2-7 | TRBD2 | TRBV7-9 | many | TGTGCCAGCAGCCCTAGTGCGGGAGTCTTTCCCGAGCAGTACTTC | CASSPSAGVFPEQYF
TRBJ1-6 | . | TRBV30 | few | TGTGCCTGCACCAGGCCCCAGGTTGTTGGTTCACCCCTCCACTTT | CACTRPQVVGSPLHF
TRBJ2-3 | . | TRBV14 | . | TGTGCCAGCAGCCCGCGGGGCTCCACCGGAGATACGCAGTATTTT | CASSPRGSTGDTQYF
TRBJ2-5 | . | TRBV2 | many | TGTGCCAGCAGTACGATGGAGACCCAGTACTTC | CASSTMETQYF
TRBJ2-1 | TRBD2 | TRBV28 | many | TGTGCCAGCTCTCGGCGGGTCTGGACTAGCGGGCACAATGAGCAGTTCTTC | CASSRRVWTSGHNEQFF
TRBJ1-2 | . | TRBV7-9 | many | TGTGCCAGCAGCCTAAGCGGACTTAACTATGGCTACACCTTC | CASSLSGLNYGYTF
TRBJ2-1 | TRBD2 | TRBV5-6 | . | TGTGCCAGCAGCTTGTTTGGTTTCGGACTAGCGGGAGACAATGAGCAGTTCTTC | CASSLFGFGLAGDNEQFF
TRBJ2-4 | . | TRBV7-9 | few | TGTGCCAGCAGCCCCGGGGAGAGGGCCAAAAACATTCAGTACTTC | CASSPGERAKNIQYF
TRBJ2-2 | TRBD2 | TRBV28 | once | TGTGCCAGCAGAGGGAGCGGGAGGAGGGCCGGGGAGCTGTTTTTT | CASRGSGRRAGELFF
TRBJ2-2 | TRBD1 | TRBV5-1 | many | TGCGCCAGCAGCTCGGGACAGGGGAACACCGGGGAGCTGTTTTTT | CASSSGQGNTGELFF
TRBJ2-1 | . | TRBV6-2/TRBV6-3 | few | TGTGCCAGCAGTTACTTCGAGGGGGGACTGGCTGAGCAGTTCTTC | CASSYFEGGLAEQFF
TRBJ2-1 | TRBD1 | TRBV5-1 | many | TGCGCCAGCACGGGACAGAGCTCCTACAATGAGCAGTTCTTC | CASTGQSSYNEQFF
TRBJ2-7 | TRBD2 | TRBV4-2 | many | TGTGCCAGCAGCCAAGATAGCTTCAGCGGGAGGGCCGACGAGCAGTACTTC | CASSQDSFSGRADEQYF
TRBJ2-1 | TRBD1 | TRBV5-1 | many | TGCGCCAGCAGCCCGGGACAGGTGGTTTCAGGGAATGAGCAGTTCTTC | CASSPGQVVSGNEQFF
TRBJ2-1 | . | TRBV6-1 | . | TGTGCCAGCAAATTGGGTAGCGGTACCAATGAGCAGTTCTTC | CASKLGSGTNEQFF
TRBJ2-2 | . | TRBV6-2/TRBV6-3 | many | TGTGCCAGCAGCCTCTGGTGGGGCGAGCTGTTTTTT | CASSLWWGELFF
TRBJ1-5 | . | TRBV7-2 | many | TGTGCCAGCAGCAGGGACCACAATCAGCCCCAGCATTTT | CASSRDHNQPQHF
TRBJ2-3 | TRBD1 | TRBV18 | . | TGTGCCAGCTCACCCCTTAGGACAGGGCAGATCACAGATACGCAGTATTTT | CASSPLRTGQITDTQYF
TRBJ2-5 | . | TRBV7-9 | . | TGTGCCAGCAGCTTAAGTGCACAGTACAGACAAGAGACCCAGTACTTC | CASSLSAQYRQETQYF
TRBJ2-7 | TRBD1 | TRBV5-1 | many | TGCGCCAGCAGCTTGTCCGAGACAGGGGGGTACGAGCAGTACTTC | CASSLSETGGYEQYF
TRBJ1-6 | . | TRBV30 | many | TGTGCCTGGAGTTATAGCTCCTATAATTCACCCCTCCACTTT | CAWSYSSYNSPLHF
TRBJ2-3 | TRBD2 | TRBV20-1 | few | TGCAGTACCCTACCTAGCGGGAGAGGGGCAGATACGCAGTATTTT | CSTLPSGRGADTQYF
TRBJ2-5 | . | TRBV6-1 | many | TGTGCCAGCAGTGACGACACACAGGCCTGGGAGACCCAGTACTTC | CASSDDTQAWETQYF
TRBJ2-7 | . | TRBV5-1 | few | TGCGCCAGCAGCTTGGCCAGCATCTCCTACGAGCAGTACTTC | CASSLASISYEQYF
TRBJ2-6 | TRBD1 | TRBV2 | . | TGTGCCAGCTCACCAATACAGGGGGGTTACTCTGGGGCCAACGTCCTGACTTTC | CASSPIQGGYSGANVLTF
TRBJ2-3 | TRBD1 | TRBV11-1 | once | TGTGCCAGCAGCTTAGGGGACAGAAGAATCACAGATACGCAGTATTTT | CASSLGDRRITDTQYF
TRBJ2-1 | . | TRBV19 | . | TGTGCCAGCTCAAAAGGGCCCTACAATGAGCAGTTCTTC | CASSKGPYNEQFF
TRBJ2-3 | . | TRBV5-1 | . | TGCGCCAGCAGCTCCGGGGACGCCCTTGGGGATTCAACAGATACGCAGTATTTT | CASSSGDALGDSTDTQYF
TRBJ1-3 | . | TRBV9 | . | TGTGCCAGCAGCGTAGAGGGGGACAACTCTGGAAACACCATATATTTT | CASSVEGDNSGNTIYF
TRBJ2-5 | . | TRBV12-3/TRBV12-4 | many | TGTGCCAGCAGCAACAGGGCTCCCCGGGACCAGTACTTC | CASSNRAPRDQYF
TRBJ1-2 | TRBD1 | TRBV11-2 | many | TGTGCCAGCAGCCGAGGGACAGCAAACTATGGCTACACCTTC | CASSRGTANYGYTF
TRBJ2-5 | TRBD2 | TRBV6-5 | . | TGTGCCAGCAGTTACCGACTAGCGCTACAAGAGACCCAGTACTTC | CASSYRLALQETQYF
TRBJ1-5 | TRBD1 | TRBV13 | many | TGTGCCAGCAGCTTGGGCACAGGGGGCCGGCAGCCCCAGCATTTT | CASSLGTGGRQPQHF
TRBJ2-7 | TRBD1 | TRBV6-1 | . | TGTGCCAGCAGTGAAACAGCAGGGGGCTGGGACGAGCAGTACTTC | CASSETAGGWDEQYF
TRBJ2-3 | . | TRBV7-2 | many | TGTGCCAGCAGCTTGATGACAGACAATACGCAGTATTTT | CASSLMTDNTQYF